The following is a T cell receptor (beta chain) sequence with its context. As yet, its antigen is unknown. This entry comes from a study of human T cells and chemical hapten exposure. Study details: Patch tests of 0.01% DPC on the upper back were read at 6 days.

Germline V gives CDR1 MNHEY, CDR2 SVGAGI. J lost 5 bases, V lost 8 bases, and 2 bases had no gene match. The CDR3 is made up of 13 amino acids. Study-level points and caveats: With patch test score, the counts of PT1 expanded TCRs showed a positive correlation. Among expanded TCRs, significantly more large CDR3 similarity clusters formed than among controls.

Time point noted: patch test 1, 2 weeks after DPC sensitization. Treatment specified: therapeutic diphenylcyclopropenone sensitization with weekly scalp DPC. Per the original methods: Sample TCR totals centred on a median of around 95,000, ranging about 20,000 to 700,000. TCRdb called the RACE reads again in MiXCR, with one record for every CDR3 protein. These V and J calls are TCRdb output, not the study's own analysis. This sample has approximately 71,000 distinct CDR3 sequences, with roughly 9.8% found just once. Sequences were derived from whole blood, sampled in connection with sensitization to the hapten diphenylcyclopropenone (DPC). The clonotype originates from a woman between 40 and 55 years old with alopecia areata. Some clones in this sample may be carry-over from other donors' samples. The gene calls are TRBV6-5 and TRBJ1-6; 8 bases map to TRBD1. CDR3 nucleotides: TGTGCCAGCGGACAGGGTCATAATTCACCCCTCCACTTT. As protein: CASGQGHNSPLHF.